The 4 T cell receptor beta chains in this list originate from one sample, sequenced in a study of molecular identifiers for immune sequencing clone quantification. TCRdb processed the PCR reads anew with MiXCR; each CDR3 protein has one entry. The data contain around 20,000 distinct CDR3 sequences, about a sixth of them singletons. Sample: naive CD8+ T cells from blood, with Jurkat cell RNA spiked in. Subset described: FACS-sorted CD8+CD4-CCR7+CD45RA+ naive T cells. The receptor set was obtained from a human donor in good health. Some libraries in this study had Jurkat cell RNA spiked in.

This clonotype occurred many times. The chain carries TRBV28 and TRBJ1-5, with 10 bases identical to TRBD1. From germline, CDR1 is MDHEN and CDR2 SYDVKM. V dropped 5 bases and J dropped 5; count of bases not matched to a gene: 6. This CDR3 is built from 15 residues. This CDR3 is CASSPLGTGDQPQHF. CDR3 DNA sequence: TGTGCCAGCAGTCCCCTCGGGACAGGGGATCAGCCCCAGCATTTT.

This clonotype is classed as medium-sized. The gene calls are TRBV28 and TRBJ1-1; the match to TRBD1 covers 8 bases. The CDR3 runs 12 residues. With V trimmed by 8 bases and J by 4 bases, 3 bases remained unmatched. Germline V gene sequence: CDR1 MDHEN, CDR2 SYDVKM. CDR3 residues: CASLGTGTEAFF. The CDR3 DNA is TGTGCCAGCTTGGGGACAGGCACTGAAGCTTTCTTT.

This clonotype was seen at least ten times. The chain is built from TRBV19 and TRBJ1-6; TRBD1 is a possible D gene (5 bases). Germline values: CDR1 LNHDA, CDR2 SQIVND (reference sequence). The length of the CDR3 is 16 residues. V was cut by 3 bases and J by 3 bases, with 12 bases left in between. The CDR3 DNA reads TGTGCCAGTAGTATCGGGGGATCAGTCTATAATTCACCCCTCCACTTT. Translation: CASSIGGSVYNSPLHF.

Comment on this clonotype: Possible read error: a much larger clone is one base away. This CDR3 reads CASSQAPGSNRPQHF. The CDR3 region has the DNA TGCGCCAGCAGCCAAGCTCCGGGGTCAAATCGGCCCCAGCATTTT. The chain carries TRBV4-1 and TRBJ1-5; D uncertain. The germline CDR1 and CDR2 sequences are MGHRA and YSYEKL. The CDR3 runs to 15 residues.